These T cell receptor beta chains were read from a single sample in a study of blood T cells in healthy people across ages. TCRdb reprocessed the 5' RACE reads via MiXCR and lists one record per CDR3 protein. The data contain about 1 million distinct CDR3 sequences, 40% to 45% of them singletons. The sequencing sample was made of blood. The source of these receptors is a woman aged 55 to 70 in good health. CDR3s include the opening cysteine and the closing phenylalanine or tryptophan. Each record gives: clone size, CDR3 length, D gene, J gene, V gene, CDR3 protein, CDR3 DNA. A D gene is named only where the DNA matches it firmly. Clone size is stated in some rows and not others, as once, few, many or a class when expanded.

- | 12 | - | TRBJ2-3 | TRBV2 | CASGGGSYTQYF | TGTGCCAGCGGTGGGGGGAGCTATACGCAGTATTTT
- | 14 | - | TRBJ2-3 | TRBV12-5 | CATRDGGRTDTQYF | TGTGCTACCAGAGATGGGGGGCGGACAGATACGCAGTATTTT
- | 15 | TRBD1 | TRBJ2-6 | TRBV6-5 | CASSNTGAGANVPTF | TGTGCCAGCAGCAACACAGGGGCTGGGGCCAACGTCCCGACTTTC
- | 14 | TRBD2 | TRBJ2-5 | TRBV6-1 | CGAGDMESLREQYF | TGTGGAGCGGGGGACATGGAGTCTCTACGGGAGCAGTACTTC
- | 13 | TRBD1 | TRBJ1-6 | TRBV28 | CASAGTGFSPLHF | TGTGCCAGCGCCGGGACAGGGTTTTCACCCCTCCACTTT
- | 15 | TRBD2 | TRBJ2-7 | TRBV7-2 | CASGLRLAGSYEQYF | TGTGCCAGCGGACTCAGGCTAGCGGGATCGTACGAGCAGTACTTC
- | 15 | - | TRBJ2-5 | TRBV7-6 | CASSVGRGAHNEQYF | TGTGCCAGCAGCGTAGGGAGGGGGGCCCACAATGAGCAGTACTTC
few | 14 | - | TRBJ2-7 | TRBV5-1 | CASSGQHRSYEQYF | TGCGCCAGCAGCGGACAACACAGGTCGTACGAGCAGTACTTC
few | 13 | TRBD2 | TRBJ2-1 | TRBV7-9 | CAAGRGRIDEQFF | TGTGCCGCCGGGCGCGGGAGGATCGATGAGCAGTTCTTC
few | 14 | TRBD2 | TRBJ2-5 | TRBV20-1 | CSARNPGRGETQYF | TGCAGTGCTAGAAACCCCGGGAGGGGTGAGACCCAGTACTTC
- | 14 | TRBD1 | TRBJ2-7 | TRBV7-9 | CASSLSGQGCEQYF | TGTGCCAGCAGCTTATCCGGACAGGGCTGCGAGCAGTACTTC
- | 13 | - | TRBJ2-1 | TRBV7-9 | CASSQPRGLEQFF | TGTGCCAGCAGCCAGCCAAGGGGTCTAGAGCAGTTCTTC
- | 15 | - | TRBJ2-5 | TRBV28 | CASCSLIPGPYGQYF | TGTGCCAGCTGCTCCCTAATCCCGGGACCTTACGGGCAGTACTTC
few | 18 | TRBD2 | TRBJ2-5 | TRBV4-1 | CASSQAGLAGGPRETQYF | TGCGCCAGCAGCCAAGCCGGACTAGCGGGAGGGCCTAGGGAGACCCAGTACTTC
few | 15 | TRBD1 | TRBJ1-4 | TRBV11-2 | CASSLMRGQVAKLFF | TGTGCCAGCAGCTTGATGCGGGGACAGGTGGCAAAACTGTTTTTT
few | 16 | TRBD2 | TRBJ2-1 | TRBV5-1 | CASTWRGSGRVNEQFF | TGCGCCAGCACCTGGAGGGGCAGCGGGAGGGTTAATGAGCAGTTCTTC
- | 15 | TRBD1 | TRBJ2-3 | TRBV24-1 | CATGRGQGFADTQYF | TGTGCCACTGGGCGGGGACAGGGTTTCGCAGATACGCAGTATTTT
- | 14 | - | TRBJ2-4 | TRBV2 | CASSETEAKNIQYF | TGTGCCAGCAGTGAGACAGAGGCCAAAAACATTCAGTACTTC
- | 14 | - | TRBJ2-1 | TRBV7-2 | CASSGPSDYNEQFF | TGTGCCAGCAGCGGGCCTAGCGACTACAATGAGCAGTTCTTC
- | 13 | TRBD2 | TRBJ2-7 | TRBV10-3 | CARQSGGSYEQYF | TGTGCCAGGCAAAGCGGGGGATCCTACGAGCAGTACTTC
few | 15 | TRBD2 | TRBJ2-1 | TRBV9 | CASSLGTSGSHEQFF | TGTGCCAGCAGCCTAGGGACTAGCGGGTCACATGAGCAGTTCTTC
- | 13 | - | TRBJ2-1 | TRBV2 | CASSTGSYNEQFF | TGTGCCAGCAGTACGGGGTCCTACAATGAGCAGTTCTTC
- | 13 | - | TRBJ2-2 | TRBV6-5 | CASSGHATGELFF | TGTGCCAGCAGTGGTCATGCCACCGGGGAGCTGTTTTTT
few | 13 | - | TRBJ2-3 | TRBV20-1 | CSPRGARGDTQYF | TGCAGCCCCCGTGGGGCCAGGGGAGATACGCAGTATTTT
few | 13 | - | TRBJ2-1 | TRBV29-1 | CSVGLAPNNEQFF | TGCAGCGTTGGGCTAGCGCCAAACAATGAGCAGTTCTTC
- | 11 | - | TRBJ2-1 | TRBV28 | CASSWINEQFF | TGTGCCAGCAGTTGGATCAATGAGCAGTTCTTC
few | 21 | TRBD2 | TRBJ2-4 | TRBV27 | CASSLSRRLAGGGDAKNIQYF | TGTGCCAGCAGTTTATCTCGCCGACTAGCGGGAGGTGGGGATGCCAAAAACATTCAGTACTTC
- | 16 | TRBD1 | TRBJ2-5 | TRBV11-3 | CASSKSLAGTEETQYF | TGTGCCAGCAGCAAGAGTCTAGCCGGGACAGAAGAGACCCAGTACTTC
- | 14 | - | TRBJ1-5 | TRBV28 | CASNLWGTNQPQHF | TGTGCCAGCAATTTGTGGGGGACTAATCAGCCCCAGCATTTT
few | 12 | - | TRBJ1-2 | TRBV25-1 | CASSALSYGYTF | TGTGCCAGCAGTGCGCTCAGCTATGGCTACACCTTC
- | 13 | - | TRBJ1-1 | TRBV7-9 | CASSCGSSREAFF | TGTGCCAGCAGCTGCGGGTCCAGCCGTGAAGCTTTCTTT
- | 17 | TRBD2 | TRBJ2-1 | TRBV12-3/TRBV12-4 | CASSYTLAGGRYNEQFF | TGTGCCAGCAGTTACACACTAGCGGGGGGGAGATACAATGAGCAGTTCTTC
- | 13 | TRBD1 | TRBJ2-1 | TRBV7-9 | CASSFTGDNEQFF | TGTGCCAGCAGCTTCACAGGGGACAATGAGCAGTTCTTC
- | 15 | - | TRBJ2-5 | TRBV7-9 | CASSSRISAQETQYF | TGTGCCAGCAGCTCGAGGATTAGCGCTCAAGAGACCCAGTACTTC
few | 16 | - | TRBJ2-3 | TRBV18 | CASSPTDGPNTDTQYF | TGTGCCAGCTCACCGACCGATGGGCCAAACACAGATACGCAGTATTTT
- | 16 | - | TRBJ2-4 | TRBV3-1 | CASSHRSAIAKNIQYF | TGTGCCAGCAGCCATAGATCAGCGATAGCCAAAAACATTCAGTACTTC
- | 15 | - | TRBJ1-1 | TRBV6-5 | CASSFIARRYTEAFF | TGTGCCAGCAGTTTCATAGCCCGGCGATACACTGAAGCTTTCTTT
- | 13 | - | TRBJ1-2 | TRBV28 | CASSFEEDYGYTF | TGTGCCAGCAGTTTTGAGGAGGACTATGGCTACACCTTC
- | 16 | - | TRBJ2-5 | TRBV4-2 | CASSPGTVAGQETQYF | TGTGCCAGCAGCCCTGGGACAGTTGCGGGACAAGAGACCCAGTACTTC
- | 14 | TRBD1 | TRBJ2-3 | TRBV20-1 | CSAEGQGNTDTQYF | TGCAGTGCGGAGGGACAGGGAAACACAGATACGCAGTATTTT
- | 16 | TRBD2 | TRBJ2-3 | TRBV2 | CASSARTSGPADTQYF | TGTGCCAGCAGTGCGAGGACTAGCGGTCCCGCAGATACGCAGTATTTT
many | 15 | TRBD2 | TRBJ2-7 | TRBV4-1 | CASSQEVAGSDEQYF | TGCGCCAGCAGCCAAGAGGTAGCGGGATCCGACGAGCAGTACTTC
- | 17 | TRBD2 | TRBJ2-3 | TRBV5-6 | CASSLDLRGRAEDTQYF | TGTGCCAGCAGCTTGGATTTACGCGGGAGGGCCGAAGATACGCAGTATTTT
- | 13 | TRBD1 | TRBJ1-2 | TRBV12-5 | CASGRGTGYGYTF | TGTGCTAGTGGCAGAGGGACAGGGTATGGCTACACCTTC